Each of the 24 T cell receptor beta chains below was sequenced from the same sample in a study of a mutant IDH1 vaccine in newly diagnosed glioma. No antigen has been assigned to these receptors. Sequencing was performed with immunoSEQ multiplex PCR; in TCRdb, only in-frame clones are kept and a portion is missing. Found here are 60,000 or so clones, less than 90% of them singletons; the top ten hold about 4.1%. The time point: week 35, safety follow-up. Alongside topical imiquimod, each dose of vaccine comprised 300 ug of mutant IDH1 20-mer peptide. Material: PBMCs, obtained from a glioma patient whose treatment included an IDH1 peptide vaccine. All receptors come from a man between 25 and 39 years old with glioma.

The V call is TRBV2, the J call TRBJ1-3; maybe TRBD1 (6 bases). The CDR3 totals 14 residues. With 6 bases removed from V and 2 bases from J, the gap between germline ends came to 11 bases. Germline CDR1 is SNHLY and CDR2 is FYNNEI. CDR3 loop: CASSPNRAGNTIYF. The CDR3 nucleotides read TGTGCCAGCAGCCCCAACAGGGCTGGAAACACCATATATTTT.

The chain has TRBV28 and TRBJ1-5, with a tentative D call TRBD1 (5 bases). The germline V gene encodes CDR1 MDHEN and CDR2 SYDVKM. The ends were cut back, 2 bases at V and 3 bases at J, with 26 bases in the middle. The CDR3 extends over 20 amino acids. CDR3 DNA sequence: TGTGCCAGCAGTTTAGAGTTTCGGCAGGGACGGGCGATTCACAATCAGCCCCAGCATTTT. This codes for CASSLEFRQGRAIHNQPQHF.

This clone showed up just a few times. The V gene is TRBV11-2, the J gene TRBJ2-1; D is perhaps TRBD1 (5 bases). The germline V and J ends were trimmed by 3 bases and 5 bases, with 5 bases remaining between them. This CDR3 has 12 amino acids. The germline gives CDR1 SGHAT, CDR2 FQNNGV. CDR3 amino acids: CASSLTDNEQFF. The CDR3 DNA reads as TGTGCCAGCAGCTTGACAGACAATGAGCAGTTCTTC. Combining the CDR3 with reference TRBV11-2 and TRBJ2-1 gives the whole variable domain EAGVAQSPRYKIIEKRQSVAFWCNPISGHATLYWYQQILGQGPKLLIQFQNNGVVDDSQLPKDRFSAERLKGVDSTLKIQPAKLEDSAVYLCASSLTDNEQFFGPGTRLTVL.

In DNA form, the CDR3 reads TGCGCCAGCAGCTTGTATTCAGATGGCGAGCAGTACTTC. It yields the protein CASSLYSDGEQYF. The chain recombines TRBV5-1 with TRBJ2-7; no firm D call. Germline V gene lookup returns CDR1 SGHRS and CDR2 YFSETQ. Trimming took 1 base from V and 6 from J, leaving 11 bases between them. This CDR3 spans 13 amino acids.

The chain joins TRBV2 to TRBJ1-1; D gene ambiguous. Per the germline V gene, CDR1 is SNHLY and CDR2 is FYNNEI. This CDR3 is built from 14 residues. V lost 6 bases and J lost 0, with 11 bases in between. The CDR3 DNA reads as TGTGCCAGCAGGCCGAGCGCCATGAACACTGAAGCTTTCTTT. It is translated as CASRPSAMNTEAFF.

The V gene is TRBV27, the J gene TRBJ1-1, with TRBD1 as a possible D gene (6 bases). The CDR3 extends over 14 amino acids. V lost 8 bases, J lost 10 bases, and 23 bases lay in between. Germline lookup yields CDR1 MNHEY and CDR2 SMNVEV (reference sequence). CDR3 in DNA: TGTGCCAGCCGCCCGTTTCAAACAGGGCGTGCAGCTTTCTTT. Its translation: CASRPFQTGRAAFF.

The chain uses TRBV6-5 and TRBJ2-5, with a possible D match to TRBD2 (7 bases). Trimming shortened V by 5 bases and J by 1 base, and 8 bases separated the two germline ends. Germline V gene sequence: CDR1 MNHEY, CDR2 SVGAGI. The CDR3 has 13 residues. The CDR3: CASSGGAQETQYF. In DNA, the CDR3 is TGTGCCAGCAGTGGGGGGGCCCAAGAGACCCAGTACTTC.

The V and J genes are TRBV29-1 and TRBJ1-5, with a possible D match to TRBD1 (5 bases). The CDR3 is 13 amino acids. Germline loops: CDR1 SQVTM, CDR2 ANQGSEA. The V gene lost 5 bases and the J gene lost 3 bases, with 11 bases spanning the gap. In nucleotides, the CDR3 is TGCAGCGTTTATTCGGGGCCCAATCAGCCCCAGCATTTT. Its protein product is CSVYSGPNQPQHF. The entire variable domain, with the rest obtained from reference TRBV29-1 and TRBJ1-5, is as follows: SAVISQKPSRDICQRGTSLTIQCQVDSQVTMMFWYRQQPGQSLTLIATANQGSEATYESGFVIDKFPISRPNLTFSTLTVSNMSPEDSSIYLCSVYSGPNQPQHFGDGTRLSIL.

This chain links TRBV27 with TRBJ2-1; D remains ambiguous. Germline V CDR1 and CDR2: MNHEY, SMNVEV (reference sequence). The CDR3 is 12 residues long. V dropped 6 bases and J dropped 3 bases, with 6 bases sitting between them. CDR3 coding DNA: TGTGCCAGCAGCTCCGGCTACAATGAGCAGTTCTTC. It is translated as CASSSGYNEQFF.

The chain uses TRBV6-5 and TRBJ2-3; D unclear. CDR3 size: 16 residues. V dropped 2 bases and J dropped 0 bases, with 12 bases sitting between them. CDR1 is MNHEY, CDR2 SVGAGI, per germline. CDR3 bases: TGTGCCAGCAGTTACGTCCCGGGCACAAGCACAGATACGCAGTATTTT. Protein product: CASSYVPGTSTDTQYF.

The chain joins TRBV27 to TRBJ2-7, with TRBD2 as a possible D gene (6 bases). CDR3 length equals 14 residues. Germline V CDR1 and CDR2: MNHEY, SMNVEV (reference sequence). V was shortened by 4 bases and J by 0 bases, with 10 bases between the two germline ends. CDR3 nucleotides: TGTGCCAGCAGTTCGGGACTCAGCTCCTACGAGCAGTACTTC. Protein sequence: CASSSGLSSYEQYF.

This sequence joins TRBV7-9 and TRBJ2-7, with D perhaps given as TRBD1 or TRBD2 (5 bases each). V lost 4 bases to trimming and J lost 4 bases, with 11 bases between them. In germline, CDR1 is SEHNR, CDR2 FQNEAQ (reference sequence). The CDR3 sequence is 13 residues long. In DNA, the CDR3 is TGTGCCAGCAGCTCGGGACCTTCGTACGAGCAGTACTTC. Translation gives CASSSGPSYEQYF.

This chain uses TRBV6-5 with TRBJ2-7, with D possibly matching TRBD1 (6 bases). V lost 5 bases and J 4 bases, leaving 12 bases between the germline ends. The V gene's germline CDR1 is MNHEY and CDR2 SVGAGI. The CDR3 sequence is 13 residues long. The CDR3 DNA sequence: TGTGCCAGCAGTAACGGGACACCATACGAGCAGTACTTC. Its protein product is CASSNGTPYEQYF.

The table lists this clone with a few counts. The chain carries TRBV6-1 and TRBJ2-2; D is unresolved. CDR3 size: 12 residues. Germline loops: CDR1 MNHNS, CDR2 SASEGT. With 9 bases removed from V and 5 bases from J, the gap between germline ends came to 10 bases. CDR3 in amino acids: CASEEITGELFF. CDR3 coding DNA: TGTGCCAGTGAGGAGATTACCGGGGAGCTGTTTTTT.

The chain has TRBV28 and TRBJ1-2, with TRBD1 identical over 7 bases. CDR3 length equals 15 residues. Germline CDR1 is MDHEN and CDR2 is SYDVKM. V lost 5 bases, J lost 4 bases, and 10 bases stayed unmatched. The DNA of the CDR3 is TGTGCCAGCAGTGTAGGGGGCCCGGGGGCCTATGGCTACACCTTC. It specifies CASSVGGPGAYGYTF.

This clone showed up just once. V and J are TRBV7-9 and TRBJ2-3, with a tentative D call TRBD1 (6 bases). The length of the CDR3 is 14 residues. Germline CDR1 is SEHNR and CDR2 is FQNEAQ (reference sequence). The V gene lost 8 bases and the J gene lost 2 bases, with 14 bases spanning the gap. The chain's CDR3 is CASVGGQTTDTQYF. As DNA, the CDR3 is TGTGCCAGCGTTGGGGGACAAACCACAGATACGCAGTATTTT.

The chain recombines TRBV9 with TRBJ2-1, with 12 bases lining up with TRBD2. V shed 3 bases, J shed 4 bases, and the junction held 2 bases outside the gene matches. CDR1 SGDLS and CDR2 YYNGEE come from the germline V gene. This CDR3 is 15 amino acids long. The CDR3 sequence is CASSALAGGYNEQFF. The CDR3 DNA reads as TGTGCCAGCAGCGCACTAGCGGGGGGATACAATGAGCAGTTCTTC.

The rearrangement uses TRBV2 and TRBJ2-1; no firm D call. The germline gives CDR1 SNHLY, CDR2 FYNNEI. The V gene lost 4 bases and the J gene lost 1 base, with 14 bases spanning the gap. The CDR3 is 16 amino acids. The CDR3 is CASSVGPLGSYNEQFF. DNA of the CDR3: TGTGCCAGCAGTGTGGGCCCTTTGGGATCCTACAATGAGCAGTTCTTC.

The chain joins TRBV2 to TRBJ1-2; perhaps TRBD1 as D (6 bases). The germline gives CDR1 SNHLY, CDR2 FYNNEI. The CDR3 sequence is 17 residues long. Trimming took off 3 bases at V and 11 bases at J, with 28 bases between the two ends. The CDR3 sequence is CASSDMAGHSFFASYTF. The CDR3 DNA is TGTGCCAGCAGTGATATGGCGGGACATTCATTTTTCGCGAGTTACACCTTC.

The chain has TRBV4-1 and TRBJ1-5, with D unclear. V gave up 0 bases and J gave up 2 bases, with 11 bases separating them. Germline CDR1 reads MGHRA; CDR2 reads YSYEKL. There are 16 residues in the CDR3. The CDR3 DNA reads as TGCGCCAGCAGCCAAGATTACGGACTCGGCAATCAGCCCCAGCATTTT. Translated: CASSQDYGLGNQPQHF.

The CDR3 is CASSARDRSRRRPYDTEAFF. The CDR3 DNA reads as TGTGCCAGCAGTGCGCGGGACAGGTCCCGAAGGCGGCCTTATGACACTGAAGCTTTCTTT. The chain is built from TRBV6-4 and TRBJ1-1; 8 bases are a match to TRBD1. The CDR3 is 20 residues long. Germline CDR1 reads MRHNA; CDR2 reads SNTAGT. V lost 4 bases and J lost 3; bases outside the gene matches: 22.

This chain connects TRBV15 to TRBJ1-2; 8 bases align to TRBD1. CDR3 length equals 15 residues. CDR1 LNHNV and CDR2 YYDKDF come from the germline V gene (reference sequence). J gave up 8 bases and V 1 base, and 9 bases lay outside the gene matches. The CDR3 loop is CATSRGRTGLRGYTF. For the CDR3, the DNA is TGTGCCACCAGCAGAGGCCGGACAGGGCTGAGGGGCTACACCTTC.

The rearrangement links TRBV5-1 to TRBJ2-3; 7 bases line up with TRBD2. The germline V gene encodes CDR1 SGHRS and CDR2 YFSETQ. The CDR3 runs 16 residues. V was clipped by 5 bases and J by 1 base; unmatched bases: 10. CDR3 residues: CASRLAAVFGTDTQYF. The CDR3, as DNA: TGCGCCAGCAGGCTAGCGGCGGTATTTGGCACAGATACGCAGTATTTT.

The rearrangement joins TRBV6-5 to TRBJ1-1; D perhaps matches TRBD1 (5 bases). Trimming left V 8 bases short and J 7 bases short, with 11 bases between. Germline V gives CDR1 MNHEY, CDR2 SVGAGI. The CDR3 length is 11 residues. CDR3 in amino acids: CASWRQSEAFF. The DNA of the CDR3 is TGTGCCAGCTGGAGACAGAGTGAAGCTTTCTTT.